Below, 9 T cell receptor beta chains from the same sample are listed, as sequenced in a study of T cell responses to AZD1222 COVID-19 vaccine. Clones were read by immunoSEQ multiplex PCR, and TCRdb kept only the in-frame ones, dropping some. Of 150,000 or so clones listed, 85% to 95% were seen once; the top ten hold 1.5% to 2%. Sequenced material: peripheral blood, taken on day 0 of AZD1222 vaccination. The receptors come from an adult in good health.

This clone was detected once. The CDR3 coding sequence is TGTGCCAGCAGTTTAGAACCGGGTCTTAACTATGGCTACACCTTC. The encoded protein is CASSLEPGLNYGYTF. The chain links TRBV27 to TRBJ1-2; D not resolved. Germline loops: CDR1 MNHEY, CDR2 SMNVEV (reference sequence). This CDR3 spans 15 amino acids. V was clipped by 2 bases and J by 1 base, with 11 bases between them.

As regards this clone: Other DNA sequences in the sample encode the same CDR3. V gene TRBV5-6 combines with J gene TRBJ1-1; TRBD1 matches 8 bases. The trim removed 4 bases at V and 1 base at J, leaving 6 bases unmatched. The CDR3 has 15 amino acids. CDR1 SGHDT and CDR2 YYEEEE come from the germline V gene. CDR3 protein: CASSPGQGWNTEAFF. The CDR3 DNA reads as TGTGCCAGCAGCCCAGGACAGGGCTGGAACACTGAAGCTTTCTTT.

The V call is TRBV5-4, the J call TRBJ2-3; no clear D. V lost 3 bases and J 3 bases, leaving 5 bases between the germline ends. CDR3 length: 12 residues. The V gene's germline CDR1 is SGHNT and CDR2 YYREEE (reference sequence). Here the CDR3 DNA reads TGTGCCAGCAGCTACAAAACAGATACGCAGTATTTT. The encoded protein is CASSYKTDTQYF. The variable domain in full, with the rest retrieved from reference TRBV5-4 and TRBJ2-3, is ETGVTQSPTHLIKTRGQQVTLRCSSQSGHNTVSWYQQALGQGPQFIFQYYREEENGRGNFPPRFSGLQFPNYSSELNVNALELDDSALYLCASSYKTDTQYFGPGTRLTVL.

This clone was observed once. V usage is TRBV12-3 or TRBV12-4 and J usage is TRBJ2-3; D unclear. V was clipped by 3 bases and J by 2 bases, with 6 bases between them. The CDR3 totals 13 residues. The DNA for the CDR3 is TGTGCCAGCAGTTTCGGTTACACAGATACGCAGTATTTT. Its protein is CASSFGYTDTQYF.

V is TRBV7-9 and J is TRBJ1-4, with a weak D call TRBD1 (5 bases). Trimming stripped 2 bases from V and 4 bases from J, with 11 bases between. Germline CDR1 and CDR2: SEHNR and FQNEAQ (reference sequence). The CDR3 is made up of 15 amino acids. CDR3 nucleotides: TGTGCCAGCAGCTTAAAAGGGGCTGATAATGAAAAACTGTTTTTT. It specifies CASSLKGADNEKLFF.

V and J are TRBV20-1 and TRBJ2-7; 7 nucleotides line up with TRBD2. The CDR3 contains 13 residues. The J segment lost 0 bases and the V segment lost 6 bases, leaving 5 bases of the junction unmatched. Germline CDR1 and CDR2: DFQATT and SNEGSKA (reference sequence). CDR3 sequence (DNA): TGCAGTGCAAGTCTAGCGGTCTCCTACGAGCAGTACTTC. Translation gives CSASLAVSYEQYF.

This clone appeared once. This chain uses TRBV6-5 with TRBJ2-5; 9 nucleotides line up with TRBD2. In germline, CDR1 is MNHEY, CDR2 SVGAGI. This CDR3 contains 15 residues. J was trimmed by 5 bases and V by 6 bases; bases with no gene match: 10. In DNA, the CDR3 is TGTGCCAGCAGACACCTTAGCGGGGGAGGGGAGACCCAGTACTTC. Protein product: CASRHLSGGGETQYF.

J is TRBJ2-7 and V is TRBV30; 9 bases are a match to TRBD1. This CDR3 spans 13 amino acids. The V gene's germline CDR1 is GTSNPN and CDR2 SVGIG (reference sequence). Trimming at V came to 1 base and at J to 7 bases, leaving 5 bases not matched to a gene. In DNA form, the CDR3 reads TGTGCCTGGAGTGAACAGGGGGCGGGTGAGCAGTACTTC. This encodes CAWSEQGAGEQYF.

The chain recombines TRBV7-9 with TRBJ2-7; D call uncertain. This CDR3 comprises 14 residues. Trimming took off 1 base at V and 3 bases at J, with 10 bases between the two ends. The germline CDR1 and CDR2 sequences are SEHNR and FQNEAQ (reference sequence). The CDR3 protein is CASSLDGKRYEQYF. The CDR3 DNA is TGTGCCAGCAGCTTAGATGGGAAGCGCTACGAGCAGTACTTC.